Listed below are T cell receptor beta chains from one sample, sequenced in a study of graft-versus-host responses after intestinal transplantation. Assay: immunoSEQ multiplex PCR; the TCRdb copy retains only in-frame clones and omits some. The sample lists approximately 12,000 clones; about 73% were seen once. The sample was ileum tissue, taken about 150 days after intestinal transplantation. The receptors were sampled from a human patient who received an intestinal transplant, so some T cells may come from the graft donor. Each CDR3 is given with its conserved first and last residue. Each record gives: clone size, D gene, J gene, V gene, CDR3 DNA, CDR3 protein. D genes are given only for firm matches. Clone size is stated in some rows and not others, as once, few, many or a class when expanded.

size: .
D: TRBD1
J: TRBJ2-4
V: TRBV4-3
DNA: TGCGCCAGCAGCCCACCGGGACAGCACGGCATTCAGTACTTC
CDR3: CASSPPGQHGIQYF

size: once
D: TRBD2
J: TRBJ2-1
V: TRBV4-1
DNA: TGCGCCAGCAGCCAAGCCCCAGCGGGGGGGCCGCATGAGCAGTTCTTC
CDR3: CASSQAPAGGPHEQFF

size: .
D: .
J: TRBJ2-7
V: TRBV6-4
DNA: TGTGCCAGCAGTGACTCCCCAGCGGGCCCCTCCGAGCAGTACTTC
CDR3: CASSDSPAGPSEQYF

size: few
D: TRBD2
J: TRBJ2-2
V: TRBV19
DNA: TGTGCCACCAAGAGCGGGGGGGATTCCGGGGAGCTGTTTTTT
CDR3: CATKSGGDSGELFF

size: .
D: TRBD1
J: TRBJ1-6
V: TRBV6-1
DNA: TGTGCCAGTTACTCCGGGACAGACAATTCACCCCTCCACTTT
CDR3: CASYSGTDNSPLHF

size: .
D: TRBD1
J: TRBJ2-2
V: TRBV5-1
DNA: TGCGCCAGCAGCTGGACAGGGGGTAGCACCGGGGAGCTGTTTTTT
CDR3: CASSWTGGSTGELFF

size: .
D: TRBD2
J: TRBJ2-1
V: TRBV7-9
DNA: TGTGCCAGCAGCTTCTTCCTAGCGGGGATCTACAATGAGCAGTTCTTC
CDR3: CASSFFLAGIYNEQFF

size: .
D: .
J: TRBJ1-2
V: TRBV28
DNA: TGTGCCAGACCACAGGGCGGCTATGGCTACACCTTC
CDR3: CARPQGGYGYTF

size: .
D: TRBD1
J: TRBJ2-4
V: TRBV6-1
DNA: TGTGCCGGACAGGGGGATCAGAACATTCAGTACTTC
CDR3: CAGQGDQNIQYF

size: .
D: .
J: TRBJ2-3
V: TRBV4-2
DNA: TGTGCCAGCAGCCAAGTCAGCGACACAGATACGCAGTATTTT
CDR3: CASSQVSDTDTQYF

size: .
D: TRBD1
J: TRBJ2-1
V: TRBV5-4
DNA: TGTGCCAGCAGCTTAGGGGGCGCCTACAATGAGCAGTTCTTC
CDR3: CASSLGGAYNEQFF

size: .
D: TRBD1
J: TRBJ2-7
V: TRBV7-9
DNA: TGTGCCAGCAGCCAAGCAGGGGGCGGGTACGAGCAGTACTTC
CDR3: CASSQAGGGYEQYF

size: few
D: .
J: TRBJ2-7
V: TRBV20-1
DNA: TGCAGTGCTAGAGGTGGGCCCGTGGAGTACTTC
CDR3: CSARGGPVEYF

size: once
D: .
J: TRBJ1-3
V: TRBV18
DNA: TGTGCCAGCTCACCTTCATCCTCTGGAAACACCATATATTTT
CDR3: CASSPSSSGNTIYF

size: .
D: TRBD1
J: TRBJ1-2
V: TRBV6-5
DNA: TGTGCCTGCCAAACCCCCCGGGACAGAAAAACCTACACCTTC
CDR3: CACQTPRDRKTYTF

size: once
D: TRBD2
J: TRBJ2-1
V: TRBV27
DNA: TGTGCCAGCAGTTCCCCCCCTTGGTCTAGCGGGAAAGTCAATGAGCAGTTCTTC
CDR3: CASSSPPWSSGKVNEQFF

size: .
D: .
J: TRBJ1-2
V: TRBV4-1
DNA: TGCGCCAGCAGCCCTTCCCCCGGGTACAGGGACGGCTACACCTTC
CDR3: CASSPSPGYRDGYTF

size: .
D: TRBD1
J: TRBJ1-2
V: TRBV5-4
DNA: TGTGCCAGCAGCCTAGCCGGGACAGGGGACGGCTATGGCTACACCTTC
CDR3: CASSLAGTGDGYGYTF

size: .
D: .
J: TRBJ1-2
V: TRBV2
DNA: TGTGCCAGCTTATACGGACAGCCCTATGGCTACACCTTC
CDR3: CASLYGQPYGYTF

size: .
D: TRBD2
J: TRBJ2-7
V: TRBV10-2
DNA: TGCGCCAGCAGTGAGTTCGCGGGAGGTCTGGACGAGCAGTACTTC
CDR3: CASSEFAGGLDEQYF

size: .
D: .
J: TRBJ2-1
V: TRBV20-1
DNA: TGCAGTGCTACTAGCAACAATGAGCAGTTCTTC
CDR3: CSATSNNEQFF

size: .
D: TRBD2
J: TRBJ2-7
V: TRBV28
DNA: TGTGCCAGCAGTTTGGGTGGGCGGGGGATCTCCTACGAGCAGTACTTC
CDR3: CASSLGGRGISYEQYF

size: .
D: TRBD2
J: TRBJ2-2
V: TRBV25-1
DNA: TGTGCCAGCACCTGGGGGGGCACCGGGGAGCTGTTTTTT
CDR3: CASTWGGTGELFF

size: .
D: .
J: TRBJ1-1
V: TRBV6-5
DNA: TGTGCCAGCAGGAGCGGGACTGAAGCTTTCTTT
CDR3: CASRSGTEAFF